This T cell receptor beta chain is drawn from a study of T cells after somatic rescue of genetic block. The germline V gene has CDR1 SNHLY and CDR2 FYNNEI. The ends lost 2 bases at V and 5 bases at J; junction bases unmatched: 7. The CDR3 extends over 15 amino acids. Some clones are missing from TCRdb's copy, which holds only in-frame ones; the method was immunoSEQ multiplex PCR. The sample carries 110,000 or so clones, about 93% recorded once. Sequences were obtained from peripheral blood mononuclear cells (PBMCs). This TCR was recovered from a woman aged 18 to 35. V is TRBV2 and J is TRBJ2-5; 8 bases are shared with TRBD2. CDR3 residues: CASSENGGAGETQYF. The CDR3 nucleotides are TGTGCCAGCAGTGAAAACGGGGGGGCGGGTGAGACCCAGTACTTC. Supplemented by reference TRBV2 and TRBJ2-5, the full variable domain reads EPEVTQTPSHQVTQMGQEVILRCVPISNHLYFYWYRQILGQKVEFLVSFYNNEISEKSEIFDDQFSVERPDGSNFTLKIRSTKLEDSAMYFCASSENGGAGETQYFGPGTRLLVL.